The entry that follows covers one T cell receptor beta chain sequence. Its specificity is unknown. J lost 5 bases, V lost 5 bases, and 7 bases had no gene match. Germline V gene data show CDR1 as SGDLS and CDR2 as YYNGEE. The CDR3 spans 14 residues. The data derive from a study of CD8+ T cells in alopecia areata. Reverse transcription of extracted RNA yielded cDNA, which provided the sequencing template. Here immunoSEQ multiplex PCR was the method, and the copy in TCRdb shows in-frame clones only, minus some. There are about 150,000 clones in the sample; 40% to 60% occur only once, and roughly 21% lies in the top ten. Lesional scalp punch biopsies and peripheral blood came from alopecia areata patients. Regarding the study as a whole: Unlike in mice, where it was clearer, TCR sharing across patients was less clear, possibly HLA-related.

The sequence came from a human donor with alopecia areata. The chain employs TRBV9 and TRBJ2-1, with 7 nucleotides matching TRBD1. Sequenced material: CD8+ T cells sorted from blood, taken at week 0. CDR3 amino acids: CASSERQGHNEQFF. In DNA form, the CDR3 reads TGTGCCAGCAGTGAACGACAGGGTCACAATGAGCAGTTCTTC.